The 11 T cell receptor beta chains reported below all come from one sample, sequenced in a study of T cell repertoires in cytomegalovirus infection. TCRdb recomputed calls from the reads with MiXCR, one row per CDR3 protein. This table has 740,000 or so distinct CDR3 sequences, roughly 36% appearing once. Specimen: PBMCs. These receptor sequences come from a human donor in good health (CMV status not recorded). Some clones in this sample may be carry-over from other donors' samples.

The chain recombines TRBV29-1 with TRBJ2-3; 12 bases map to TRBD2. The CDR3 length is 18 residues. Germline V gives CDR1 SQVTM, CDR2 ANQGSEA. Trimming removed 4 bases from V and 2 bases from J; junction bases left unmatched: 13. The CDR3 here is CSVVGLAGRNSPTDTQYF. The CDR3 DNA is TGCAGCGTTGTCGGACTAGCGGGACGGAACAGTCCCACAGATACGCAGTATTTT.

This chain joins TRBV12-3 or TRBV12-4 and TRBJ1-5, with D perhaps TRBD1 (6 bases). Trimming removed 6 bases from V and 3 bases from J, with 12 bases in between. This CDR3 is 14 amino acids long. CDR3 in DNA: TGTGCCAGCAGGACCAGGGGTGACAATCAGCCCCAGCATTTT. Its translation: CASRTRGDNQPQHF.

This clonotype came up a few times. This may be a read error: a much more frequent sequence differs by one nucleotide. This sequence joins TRBV7-3 and TRBJ2-6, with no clear D. V dropped 8 bases and J dropped 2 bases, with 4 bases sitting between them. Looked up from germline, CDR1 is SGHTA and CDR2 is FQGTGA. This CDR3 is 12 amino acids long. The CDR3, as DNA: TGTGCCAGCGGGGCTGGGGCCAACGTCCTGACTTTC. It specifies CASGAGANVLTF.

The genes are TRBV6-1 and TRBJ2-1; 9 bases are a match to TRBD1. Looked up from germline, CDR1 is MNHNS and CDR2 is SASEGT. Unmatched junction bases numbered 8, after V lost 6 bases and J lost 5 bases. There are 15 residues in the CDR3. The CDR3 is CASRYPGQGHNEQFF. As DNA, the CDR3 is TGTGCCAGCAGATACCCGGGACAGGGTCACAATGAGCAGTTCTTC.

This clonotype was seen only once. This likely comes from a read error, as the CDR3 has no conserved phenylalanine or tryptophan at its end. In nucleotides, the CDR3 is TGTGCCAGCCGAACAGGGGTCTACGAGCAGTACTTA. It translates to CASRTGVYEQYL. This rearrangement joins TRBV6-1 to TRBJ2-7, with 7 bases lining up with TRBD1. The length of the CDR3 is 12 residues. The trim removed 8 bases at V and 3 bases at J, leaving 4 bases unmatched. Germline assignment: CDR1 MNHNS and CDR2 SASEGT.

There are a few counts of this clonotype. This chain uses TRBV7-9 with TRBJ2-5, with D tentatively TRBD1 (6 bases). Germline CDR1 reads SEHNR; CDR2 reads FQNEAQ (reference sequence). CDR3 length equals 14 residues. Trimming left V 4 bases short and J 5 bases short, with 14 bases between. The CDR3 loop is CASSYETGIETQYF. CDR3 bases: TGTGCCAGCAGCTACGAAACAGGGATCGAGACCCAGTACTTC.

The chain has TRBV28 and TRBJ2-5; TRBD1 or TRBD2 may be the D gene (6 bases each). CDR1 MDHEN and CDR2 SYDVKM come from the germline V gene. This CDR3 is built from 15 residues. V was cut by 8 bases and J by 4 bases, with 20 bases left in between. CDR3 protein: CASLHRRGFGETQYF. The CDR3 DNA reads TGTGCCAGCTTGCACAGGAGGGGGTTCGGAGAGACCCAGTACTTC.

V is TRBV7-9 and J is TRBJ2-5, with TRBD1 matching 7 bases. The ends lost 3 bases at V and 2 bases at J; junction bases unmatched: 6. The CDR3 is made up of 15 amino acids. Germline V lookup: CDR1 SEHNR, CDR2 FQNEAQ (reference sequence). DNA of the CDR3: TGTGCCAGCAGCTTCCGGGACAGTACTCAAGAGACCCAGTACTTC. This sequence encodes CASSFRDSTQETQYF.

Of note for this clonotype: The final CDR3 position lacks the conserved phenylalanine or tryptophan, pointing to a likely read error. This chain uses TRBV28 with TRBJ2-7, with TRBD2 matching 14 bases. Unmatched junction bases numbered 12, after V lost 5 bases and J lost 3 bases. Germline CDR1 reads MDHEN; CDR2 reads SYDVKM. The CDR3 has 18 residues. The CDR3 DNA sequence: TGTGCCAGCAGTACCGGGACTAGCGGGAGCATCGGGCGCTACGAGCAGTACTTA. This sequence encodes CASSTGTSGSIGRYEQYL.

V usage is TRBV6-6 and J usage is TRBJ2-7; D remains unclear. Germline V lookup: CDR1 MNHNY, CDR2 SVGAGI (reference sequence). CDR3 length: 16 amino acids. Trimming took off 9 bases at V and 3 bases at J, with 24 bases between the two ends. The CDR3 nucleotides are TGTGCCAGTCCACTCCGAACTGATCCCCTGTACTACGAGCAGTACTTC. Translation gives CASPLRTDPLYYEQYF.

This clonotype has a count of ten or more. The rearrangement joins TRBV12-3 or TRBV12-4 to TRBJ1-1; unclear D gene. Deletions cut 5 bases from V and 1 base from J, with 11 bases between. The CDR3 has 14 residues. CDR3 residues: CASSKATGNTEAFF. For the CDR3, the DNA is TGTGCCAGCAGTAAAGCGACGGGGAACACTGAAGCTTTCTTT.